These 26 T cell receptor beta chains were sequenced from one sample in a study of blood T cell repertoires in COVID-19. Clones were read by immunoSEQ multiplex PCR, and TCRdb kept only the in-frame ones, dropping some. The sample has 250,000 to 300,000 clones; approximately 85% are singletons. The sample comprised peripheral blood. Receptor source: a woman in her sixties or seventies with acute or convalescent COVID-19.

V gene TRBV7-3 combines with J gene TRBJ1-6; D not certain. Germline values: CDR1 SGHTA, CDR2 FQGTGA. The CDR3 extends over 14 amino acids. V was shortened by 4 bases and J by 7 bases, with 11 bases between the two germline ends. CDR3 in DNA: TGTGCCAGCAGCTCCGACACGGCAAATTCACCCCTCCACTTT. This encodes CASSSDTANSPLHF.

DNA of the CDR3: TGTGCCAGCCAGGCGGGGGCGGGGGAGACCCAGTACTTC. Its translation is CASQAGAGETQYF. This chain links TRBV5-4 with TRBJ2-5, with D possibly matching TRBD2 (7 bases). Trimming took off 7 bases at V and 5 bases at J, with 15 bases between the two ends. This CDR3 spans 13 amino acids. Germline V gives CDR1 SGHNT, CDR2 YYREEE (reference sequence).

V gene TRBV27 combines with J gene TRBJ1-1; maybe TRBD1 (5 bases). This CDR3 region has 14 residues. V lost 8 bases to trimming and J lost 1 base, with 14 bases between them. The germline CDR1 and CDR2 sequences are MNHEY and SMNVEV (reference sequence). The CDR3 protein is CASSLGGANTEAFF. CDR3 nucleotides: TGTGCCAGCTCCCTCGGGGGAGCGAACACTGAAGCTTTCTTT.

V and J are TRBV12-5 and TRBJ2-2; possibly TRBD1 for D (5 bases). V was shortened by 5 bases and J by 6 bases, with 10 bases between the two germline ends. CDR1 is LGHNT, CDR2 FRNRAP, per germline. This CDR3 contains 13 residues. The CDR3 sequence is CASGPRVPGELFF. The CDR3 nucleotides read TGTGCTAGTGGTCCCAGGGTACCCGGGGAGCTGTTTTTT.

CDR3 nucleotides: TGTGCCAGCAAAAACAGGGGGTTTGCTTTCTTT. This codes for CASKNRGFAFF. This chain connects TRBV6-5 to TRBJ1-1; 8 positions match TRBD1. J gave up 11 bases and V 7 bases, and 6 bases lay outside the gene matches. In germline, CDR1 is MNHEY, CDR2 SVGAGI. This CDR3 comprises 11 residues.

The chain carries TRBV12-5 and TRBJ1-3; D is unclear. Germline V gene sequence: CDR1 LGHNT, CDR2 FRNRAP. Trimming pared 0 bases from V and 6 bases from J, leaving 3 bases between. The CDR3 totals 12 residues. The CDR3 region is CASGLVLNTIYF. CDR3 DNA: TGTGCTAGTGGTTTGGTCCTAAACACCATATATTTT.

The chain couples TRBV6-4 to TRBJ2-6; tentatively, D is TRBD1 (7 bases). Trimming removed 5 bases from V and 3 bases from J, with 11 bases in between. Germline V gene sequence: CDR1 MRHNA, CDR2 SNTAGT. The CDR3 contains 15 residues. CDR3 coding DNA: TGTGCCAGCAGTCCAGGGGGAGGTGGGGCCAACGTCCTGACTTTC. It specifies CASSPGGGGANVLTF.

CDR3 in DNA: TGTGCCATCAGTGACGACCCCTGGCAGGCGGGTGGCTACACCTTC. As protein: CAISDDPWQAGGYTF. The rearrangement uses TRBV10-3 and TRBJ1-2; D is unclear. The V end was cut by 3 bases, the J end by 7 bases, with 18 bases between. Germline V lookup: CDR1 ENHRY, CDR2 SYGVKD. The CDR3 has 15 amino acids.

The chain joins TRBV29-1 to TRBJ2-2; TRBD2 matches at 8 bases. This CDR3 comprises 14 residues. The V gene's germline CDR1 is SQVTM and CDR2 ANQGSEA. Trimming removed 7 bases from V and 4 bases from J; junction bases left unmatched: 8. CDR3 residues: CSARRGVSTGELFF. The CDR3 DNA sequence: TGCAGCGCCCGGCGGGGGGTGAGCACCGGGGAGCTGTTTTTT.

This rearrangement joins TRBV6-5 to TRBJ2-7, with TRBD2 identical over 7 bases. This CDR3 contains 15 residues. The V gene's germline CDR1 is MNHEY and CDR2 SVGAGI. Trimming took 5 bases from V and 0 from J; bases not matched to a gene: 7. The CDR3 protein is CASSPGSGHSYEQYF. The CDR3, as DNA: TGTGCCAGCAGTCCGGGTAGCGGGCACTCCTACGAGCAGTACTTC.

This rearrangement joins TRBV5-1 to TRBJ2-7; a weak D match, TRBD1 (6 bases). Trimming stripped 1 base from V and 0 bases from J, with 11 bases between. Germline V gene sequence: CDR1 SGHRS, CDR2 YFSETQ. This CDR3 is built from 15 residues. CDR3 loop: CASSLPQGHSYEQYF. CDR3 nucleotide sequence: TGCGCCAGCAGCTTGCCGCAGGGGCACTCCTACGAGCAGTACTTC. The variable domain in full, completed from reference TRBV5-1 and TRBJ2-7, reads KAGVTQTPRYLIKTRGQQVTLSCSPISGHRSVSWYQQTPGQGLQFLFEYFSETQRNKGNFPGRFSGRQFSNSRSEMNVSTLELGDSALYLCASSLPQGHSYEQYFGPGTRLTVT.

The rearrangement joins TRBV25-1 to TRBJ1-1, with D unclear. V was pared by 4 bases and J by 1 base, with 7 bases between. The CDR3 sequence is 13 residues long. Germline-derived CDR1 and CDR2 are MGHDK and SYGVNS. CDR3 nucleotide sequence: TGTGCCAGCAGTGCGGGAACGAACACTGAAGCTTTCTTT. It codes for CASSAGTNTEAFF.

This clone was seen a few times. V and J are TRBV10-3 and TRBJ1-5; TRBD1 aligns across 7 bases. J lost 2 bases, V lost 10 bases, and 8 bases had no gene match. Per germline, CDR1 ENHRY and CDR2 SYGVKD. The CDR3 runs to 14 residues. CDR3 in DNA: TGTGCCACGAGTGACAGGGAGGGCAATCAGCCCCAGCATTTT. Amino acid sequence: CATSDREGNQPQHF.

The rearrangement links TRBV5-6 to TRBJ2-7, with D possibly matching TRBD1 (5 bases). The CDR3 covers 13 residues. The germline V and J ends were trimmed by 1 base and 5 bases, with 10 bases remaining between them. Germline V gene lookup returns CDR1 SGHDT and CDR2 YYEEEE. The CDR3 region is CASSLSGSHEQYF. CDR3 bases: TGTGCCAGCAGCTTGTCAGGGTCCCACGAGCAGTACTTC.

The chain links TRBV11-2 to TRBJ2-7, with D unresolved. V was shortened by 3 bases and J by 3 bases, with 9 bases between the two germline ends. CDR1 SGHAT and CDR2 FQNNGV come from the germline V gene. There are 13 residues in the CDR3. CDR3 region: CASSLGLLYEQYF. CDR3 DNA sequence: TGTGCCAGCAGCTTGGGCTTGCTCTACGAGCAGTACTTC.

This clone was seen more than once but under ten times. The genes are TRBV6-8 and TRBJ1-6; D may be TRBD1 (5 bases). Germline CDR1 MNHGY, CDR2 SAAAGT. The CDR3 spans 16 residues. The V end was cut by 5 bases, the J end by 10 bases, with 21 bases between. CDR3 in DNA: TGTGCCAGCAGTCTCCCCGGCGGGGGGGGAAGGTCACCCCTCCACTTT. This sequence encodes CASSLPGGGGRSPLHF.

This sequence joins TRBV5-4 and TRBJ2-2, with TRBD2 matching over 7 bases. The CDR3 extends over 16 amino acids. J gave up 5 bases and V 4 bases, and 11 bases lay outside the gene matches. In germline, CDR1 is SGHNT, CDR2 YYREEE (reference sequence). The CDR3 nucleotides read TGTGCCAGCAGCCACGGCGAGCGGGGTAGGACCGGGGAGCTGTTTTTT. Its translation: CASSHGERGRTGELFF.

The chain uses TRBV28 and TRBJ1-5; D is ambiguous. V was cut by 6 bases and J by 0 bases, with 12 bases left in between. Germline V gene sequence: CDR1 MDHEN, CDR2 SYDVKM. The CDR3 has 15 residues. CDR3 DNA sequence: TGTGCCAGCAGACGAAGTGGCAATAGCAATCAGCCCCAGCATTTT. This encodes CASRRSGNSNQPQHF.

The chain employs TRBV5-1 and TRBJ2-2, with D possibly matching TRBD1 (5 bases). The CDR3 runs to 16 residues. V gave up 5 bases and J gave up 4 bases, with 18 bases separating them. Germline assignment: CDR1 SGHRS and CDR2 YFSETQ. In nucleotides, the CDR3 is TGCGCCAGCAGTCCGATCAGGGCGCGCGCCACCGGGGAGCTGTTTTTT. Protein: CASSPIRARATGELFF.

The chain carries TRBV12-2 and TRBJ1-4; TRBD1 reflects the table's D call only, with no check against the DNA. TRBV12-2 is a listed pseudogene. This CDR3 region has 16 residues. The CDR3 bases are TGTGCAAGTCGCTCCCTGGGGACAGGTCTGAATGAAAAACTGTTTTTT. This encodes CASRSLGTGLNEKLFF.

This clone was seen more than once but under ten times. This chain connects TRBV3-1 (or the pseudogene TRBV3-2) to TRBJ2-2; 8 positions agree with TRBD1. The trim removed 7 bases at V and 5 bases at J, leaving 9 bases unmatched. The V gene's germline CDR1 is LGHDT and CDR2 YNNKEL (reference sequence). The CDR3 is made up of 15 amino acids. Here the CDR3 reads CASTLQGAGTGELFF. The CDR3 DNA follows: TGTGCCAGCACCTTGCAGGGGGCGGGAACCGGGGAGCTGTTTTTT.

The V call is TRBV5-4, the J call TRBJ1-2; D may be TRBD1 (5 bases). V lost 4 bases, J lost 4 bases, and 17 bases lay in between. Germline CDR1 SGHNT, CDR2 YYREEE (reference sequence). The length of the CDR3 is 15 residues. CDR3 sequence: CASSVSGQGGYGYTF. For the CDR3, the DNA is TGTGCCAGCAGCGTGAGTGGGCAGGGTGGCTATGGCTACACCTTC.

The chain links TRBV4-2 to TRBJ2-7, with 9 bases fitting TRBD2. The germline CDR1 and CDR2 sequences are LGHNA and YNFKEQ. The CDR3 is made up of 15 amino acids. V shed 1 base, J shed 6 bases, and the junction held 7 bases outside the gene matches. CDR3 region: CASSQVQAGGTEQYF. In nucleotides, the CDR3 is TGTGCCAGCAGCCAAGTTCAAGCGGGGGGTACCGAGCAGTACTTC.

The chain is built from TRBV4-2 and TRBJ2-2; 8 nucleotides align to TRBD2. Germline CDR1 is LGHNA and CDR2 is YNFKEQ. The CDR3 totals 19 residues. V lost 11 bases, J lost 7 bases, and 27 bases stayed unmatched. The CDR3, as DNA: TGTGCCCGCCGCCACCGCGGGGGGCCGGGGGGGGCCGGGGGCGGGGAGCTGTTTTTT. This sequence encodes CARRHRGGPGGAGGGELFF.

The V call is TRBV3-1 (or the pseudogene TRBV3-2), the J call TRBJ1-3; D gene unclear. The germline V gene encodes CDR1 LGHDT and CDR2 YNNKEL (reference sequence). CDR3 length equals 13 residues. Trimming left V 5 bases short and J 0 bases short, with 5 bases between. CDR3 nucleotides: TGTGCCAGCAGCTCTAACTCTGGAAACACCATATATTTT. It yields the protein CASSSNSGNTIYF.

This chain connects TRBV2 to TRBJ2-1; TRBD1 agrees at 11 bases. After removal of 6 bases from V and 8 bases from J, the junction contained 9 bases not matched to a gene. The germline V gene has CDR1 SNHLY and CDR2 FYNNEI. This CDR3 region has 15 residues. CDR3 DNA sequence: TGTGCCAGCAGGGACTGGGGACAGGGGGTTCATGAGCAGTTCTTC. It encodes CASRDWGQGVHEQFF.